The source of this TCR beta chain is a study of T-cell memory formation after mild COVID-19. About the study: The study found TCR clusters largely donor specific.

This clonotype was observed a handful of times. The antigen remains undetermined. The study, taken as a whole, reports: Among clones contracting day 15 to 85, CD4/CD8 was balanced, whereas later expanders leaned CD4+. Unconfirmed was the SARS-CoV-2 specificity of second-wave clones that peaked on day 37.

MiXCR, applied by TCRdb to the 5' RACE reads, yields one record per CDR3 protein. The table has about 610,000 distinct CDR3 sequences, roughly 17% seen once. Per the germline V gene, CDR1 is ENHRY and CDR2 is SYGVKD. The V and J ends lost 8 bases and 8 bases, in that order; junction bases with no gene match: 14. The CDR3 contains 15 residues. This clonotype originated in an adult woman who had mild COVID-19 (a few samples of this study predate the infection). Cell type and time point are not known. The V gene is TRBV10-3, the J gene TRBJ1-4; TRBD1 aligns across 7 bases. Sequences were obtained from PBMCs or a T cell subset sorted from them (not recorded which). The CDR3 spells CAIGPAGDRGEKLFF. The CDR3 DNA follows: TGTGCCATCGGCCCAGCGGGGGACAGAGGCGAAAAACTGTTTTTT.